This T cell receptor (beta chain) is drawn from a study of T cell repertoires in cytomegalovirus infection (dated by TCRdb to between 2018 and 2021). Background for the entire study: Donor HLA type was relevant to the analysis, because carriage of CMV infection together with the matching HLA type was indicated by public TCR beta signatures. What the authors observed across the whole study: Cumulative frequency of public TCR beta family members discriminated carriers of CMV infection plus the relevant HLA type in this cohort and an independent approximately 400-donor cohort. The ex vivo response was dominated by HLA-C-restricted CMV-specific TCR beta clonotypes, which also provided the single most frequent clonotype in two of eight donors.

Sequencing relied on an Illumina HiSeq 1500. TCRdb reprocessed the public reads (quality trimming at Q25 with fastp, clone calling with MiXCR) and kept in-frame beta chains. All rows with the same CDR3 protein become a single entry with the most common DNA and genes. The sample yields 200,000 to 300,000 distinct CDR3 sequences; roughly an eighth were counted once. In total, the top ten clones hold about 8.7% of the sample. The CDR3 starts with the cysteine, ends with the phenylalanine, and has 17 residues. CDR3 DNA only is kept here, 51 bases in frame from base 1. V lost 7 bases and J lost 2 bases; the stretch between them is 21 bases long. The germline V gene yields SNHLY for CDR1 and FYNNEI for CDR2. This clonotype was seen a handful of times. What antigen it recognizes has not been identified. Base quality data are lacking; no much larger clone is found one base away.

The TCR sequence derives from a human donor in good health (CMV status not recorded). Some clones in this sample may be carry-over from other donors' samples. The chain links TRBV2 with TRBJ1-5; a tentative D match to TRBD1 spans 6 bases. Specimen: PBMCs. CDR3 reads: CASTLIRGALGNQPQHF. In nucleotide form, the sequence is TGTGCCAGCACCCTGATAAGGGGGGCTTTAGGCAATCAGCCCCAGCATTTT.